These T cell receptor beta chains were read from a single sample in a study of PD-1 blockade in mismatch repair-deficient tumors. Clones were read by immunoSEQ multiplex PCR, and TCRdb kept only the in-frame ones, dropping some. The repertoire has some 48,000 clones, 77% of them found once; the top ten carry roughly 3.4%. The sample was PBMCs, taken before pembrolizumab treatment. The receptors shown here come from an adult with mismatch repair-deficient cancer. CDR3s include the opening cysteine and the closing phenylalanine or tryptophan. A D gene is named only where the DNA matches it firmly. Part of the rows lack a size; the others show once, few, many or a class for expanded clones.

j_call d_call v_call clone_size cdr3_nt cdr3_aa
TRBJ2-1 TRBD2 TRBV27 NA TGTGCCAGCAGTTTCGGACTAGCGGGATCTGGTGAGCAGTTCTTC CASSFGLAGSGEQFF
TRBJ2-2 NA TRBV4-3 NA TGCGCCAGCAGCCAAGTTGTGGGCGCGAACACCGGGGAGCTGTTTTTT CASSQVVGANTGELFF
TRBJ1-1 TRBD1 TRBV28 once TGTGCCATTGGTGGGGGGGACAGGGGGAACACTGAAGCTTTCTTT CAIGGGDRGNTEAFF
TRBJ1-1 NA TRBV10-3 NA TGTGCCATCACTCAGCATCCGAACACTGAAGCTTTCTTT CAITQHPNTEAFF
TRBJ2-1 NA TRBV11-3 NA TGTGCCAGCAGTCTGGGGGGGGGACAGGTCGCCAATGAGCAGTTCTTC CASSLGGGQVANEQFF
TRBJ2-7 NA TRBV7-9 NA TGTGCCAGCACCAGCGCGGCAATTTTGGGTTACGAGCAGTACTTC CASTSAAILGYEQYF
TRBJ1-5 NA TRBV6-4 NA TGTGCCAGCAGTGAGCTTGGGGGCCTCCCTTGGCCCCAGCATTTT CASSELGGLPWPQHF
TRBJ2-7 TRBD2 TRBV28 few TGTGCCAGCAGCCCTTCAAGGCATTCTAGCGGTGCCTACGAGCAGTACTTC CASSPSRHSSGAYEQYF
TRBJ2-3 NA TRBV21-1 NA TGTGCCAGCAGCGCCCCCGGGACACCTGTGGGCACAGATACGCAGTATTTT CASSAPGTPVGTDTQYF
TRBJ1-5 NA TRBV11-3 once TGTGCCAGCAGCTTAGGCCGGGAATGGCCCCAGCATTTT CASSLGREWPQHF
TRBJ2-5 NA TRBV6-4 NA TGTGCCAGCACCAGGACCCAGTACTTC CASTRTQYF
TRBJ2-1 NA TRBV6-1 once TGTGCCAGCAGGGGAGTCGGGTCGGCCTACAATGAGCAGTTCTTC CASRGVGSAYNEQFF
TRBJ1-3 NA TRBV21-1 NA TGTGCCAGCAGCAAAGTGGAGGGGACCCAACCACCGTCTGGAAACACCATATATTTT CASSKVEGTQPPSGNTIYF
TRBJ2-7 TRBD1 TRBV18 once TGTGCCAGCTCAGATTTCCTGACAGGGGCCAGGTCCTACGAGCAGTACTTC CASSDFLTGARSYEQYF
TRBJ2-1 NA TRBV28 few TGTGCCAGCTGCGGACCATTAACCTACAATGAGCAGTTCTTC CASCGPLTYNEQFF
TRBJ1-3 NA TRBV30 few TGTGCCTGGAGTACTGGAAACACCATATATTTT CAWSTGNTIYF
TRBJ1-4 TRBD1 TRBV18 NA TGTGCCAGCTCACTTTCAACAGGGGGCGAAGGTGAAAAACTGTTTTTT CASSLSTGGEGEKLFF
TRBJ2-1 NA TRBV11-2 few TGTGCCAGCAGCTTAGATATTCCCTCGTGGGTCTACAATGAGCAGTTCTTC CASSLDIPSWVYNEQFF
TRBJ2-2 NA TRBV29-1 NA TGCAGCGTTTTCACCGGGGAGCTGTTTTTT CSVFTGELFF
TRBJ2-7 TRBD2 TRBV28 NA TGTGCCAGCAGTGGGGGGACTAGCGGCTACGAGCAGTACTTC CASSGGTSGYEQYF
TRBJ2-7 NA TRBV9 NA TGTGCCAGCAGCGTCGGTCTAACCTACGAGCAGTACTTC CASSVGLTYEQYF
TRBJ2-4 NA TRBV21-1 NA TGTGCCAGCAGCAAACAAGGGGAGGCCAAAAACATTCAGTACTTC CASSKQGEAKNIQYF
TRBJ2-2 TRBD2 TRBV19 NA TGTGCCAGCTCTAGCGGGACTCGGGGCGGGGAGCTGTTTTTT CASSSGTRGGELFF
TRBJ2-7 TRBD1 TRBV2 few TGTGCCAGCAGTGCCCGCAGGGGGCGGTACGAGCAGTACTTC CASSARRGRYEQYF
TRBJ1-2 NA TRBV5-1 NA TGCGCCAGCAGCCCCGAACAGGGAAAAGGGGGCTACACCTTC CASSPEQGKGGYTF
TRBJ2-3 TRBD2 TRBV7-3 NA TGTGCCAGCAGCGGGACTAGCGCATTCACAGATACGCAGTATTTT CASSGTSAFTDTQYF
TRBJ1-1 NA TRBV7-9 NA TGTGCCAGCAGCTTAGAGGCCCTACGGATCGCTGAAGCTTTCTTT CASSLEALRIAEAFF